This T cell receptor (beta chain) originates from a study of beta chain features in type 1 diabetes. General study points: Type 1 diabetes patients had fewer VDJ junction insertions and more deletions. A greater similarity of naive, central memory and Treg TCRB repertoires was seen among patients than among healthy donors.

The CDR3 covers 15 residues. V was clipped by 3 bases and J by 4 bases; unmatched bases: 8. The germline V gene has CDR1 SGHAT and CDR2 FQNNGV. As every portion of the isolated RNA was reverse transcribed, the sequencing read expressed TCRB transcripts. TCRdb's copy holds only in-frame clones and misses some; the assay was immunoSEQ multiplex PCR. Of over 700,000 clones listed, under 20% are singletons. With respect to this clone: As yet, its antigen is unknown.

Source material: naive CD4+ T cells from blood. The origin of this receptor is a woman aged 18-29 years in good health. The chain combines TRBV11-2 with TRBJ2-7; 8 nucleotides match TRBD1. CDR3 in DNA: TGTGCCAGCAGCTTTTCCGGGACAGGATTTTACGAGCAGTACTTC. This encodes CASSFSGTGFYEQYF.